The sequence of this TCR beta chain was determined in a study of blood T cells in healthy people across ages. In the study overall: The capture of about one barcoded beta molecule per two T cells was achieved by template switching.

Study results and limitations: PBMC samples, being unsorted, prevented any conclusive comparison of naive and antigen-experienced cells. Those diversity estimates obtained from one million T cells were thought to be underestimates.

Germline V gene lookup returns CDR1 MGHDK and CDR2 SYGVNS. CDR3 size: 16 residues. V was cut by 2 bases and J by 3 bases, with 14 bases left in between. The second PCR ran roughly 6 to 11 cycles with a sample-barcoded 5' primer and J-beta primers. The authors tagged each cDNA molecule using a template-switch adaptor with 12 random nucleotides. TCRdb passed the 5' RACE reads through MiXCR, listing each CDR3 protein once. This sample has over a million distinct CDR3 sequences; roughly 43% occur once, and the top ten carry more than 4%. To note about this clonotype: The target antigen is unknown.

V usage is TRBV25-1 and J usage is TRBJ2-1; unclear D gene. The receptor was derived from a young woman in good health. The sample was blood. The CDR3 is CASSETKGTRYNEQFF. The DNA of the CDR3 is TGTGCCAGCAGTGAAACGAAGGGAACTCGCTACAATGAGCAGTTCTTC.